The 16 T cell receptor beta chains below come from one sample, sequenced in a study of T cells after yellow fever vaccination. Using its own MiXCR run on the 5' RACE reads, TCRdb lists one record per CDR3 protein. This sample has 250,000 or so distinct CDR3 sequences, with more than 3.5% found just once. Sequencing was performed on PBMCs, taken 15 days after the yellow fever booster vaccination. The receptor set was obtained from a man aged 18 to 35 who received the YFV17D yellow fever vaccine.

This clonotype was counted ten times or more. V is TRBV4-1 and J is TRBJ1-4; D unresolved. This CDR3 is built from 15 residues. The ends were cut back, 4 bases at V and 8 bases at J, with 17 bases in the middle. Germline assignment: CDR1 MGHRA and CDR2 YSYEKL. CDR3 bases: TGCGCCAGCAGCCCGATAGCTGGTAACCTCGAAAAACTGTTTTTT. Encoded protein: CASSPIAGNLEKLFF.

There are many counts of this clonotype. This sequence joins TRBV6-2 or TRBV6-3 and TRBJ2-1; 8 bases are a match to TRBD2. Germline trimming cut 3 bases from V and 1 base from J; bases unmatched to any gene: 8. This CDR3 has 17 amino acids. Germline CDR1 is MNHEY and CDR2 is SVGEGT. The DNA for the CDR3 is TGTGCCAGCAGTTATACCCCGGGGGGGGGATCCTACAATGAGCAGTTCTTC. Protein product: CASSYTPGGGSYNEQFF.

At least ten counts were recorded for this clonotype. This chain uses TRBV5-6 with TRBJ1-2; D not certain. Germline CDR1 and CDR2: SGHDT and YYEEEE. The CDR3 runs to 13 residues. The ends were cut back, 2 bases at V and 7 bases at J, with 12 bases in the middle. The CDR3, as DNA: TGTGCCAGCAGCTTAAGAGGGAACCGTGGCTACACCTTC. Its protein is CASSLRGNRGYTF.

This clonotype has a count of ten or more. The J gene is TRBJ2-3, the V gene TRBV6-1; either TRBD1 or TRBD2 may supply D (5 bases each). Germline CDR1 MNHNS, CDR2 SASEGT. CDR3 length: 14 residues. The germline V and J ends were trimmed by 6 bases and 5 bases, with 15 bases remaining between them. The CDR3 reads CASRATRDQDTQYF. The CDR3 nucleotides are TGTGCCAGCAGAGCTACTAGGGACCAAGATACGCAGTATTTT.

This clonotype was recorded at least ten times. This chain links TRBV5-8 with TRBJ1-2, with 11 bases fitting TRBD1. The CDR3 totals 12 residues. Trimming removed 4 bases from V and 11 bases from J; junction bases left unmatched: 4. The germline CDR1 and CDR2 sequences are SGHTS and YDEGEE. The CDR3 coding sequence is TGTGCCAGCAGCCCGGACAGGGGGCCATACACCTTC. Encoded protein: CASSPDRGPYTF.

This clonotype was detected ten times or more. CDR3 loop: CASSLVGLQETQYF. The DNA for the CDR3 is TGTGCCAGCAGCTTAGTCGGTCTCCAAGAGACCCAGTACTTC. The chain combines TRBV7-2 with TRBJ2-5; no firm D call. Germline CDR1 and CDR2: SGHTA and FQGNSA. Between the trimmed V and J ends, which lost 1 base and 1 base, there was a span of 7 bases. The CDR3 covers 14 residues.

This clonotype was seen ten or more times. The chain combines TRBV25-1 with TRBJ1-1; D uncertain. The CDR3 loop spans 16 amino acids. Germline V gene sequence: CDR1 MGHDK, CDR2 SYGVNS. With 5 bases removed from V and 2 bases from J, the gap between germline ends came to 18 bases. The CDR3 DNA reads TGTGCCAGCAGTACCAAAGCGGGCAGCGCAAACACTGAAGCTTTCTTT. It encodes CASSTKAGSANTEAFF.

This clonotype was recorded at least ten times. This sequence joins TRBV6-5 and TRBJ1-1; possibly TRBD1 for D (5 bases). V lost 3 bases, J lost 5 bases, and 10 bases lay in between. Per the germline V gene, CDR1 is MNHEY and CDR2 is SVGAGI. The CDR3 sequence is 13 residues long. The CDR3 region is CASSYTGGTEAFF. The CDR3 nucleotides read TGTGCCAGCAGTTATACTGGGGGTACTGAAGCTTTCTTT.

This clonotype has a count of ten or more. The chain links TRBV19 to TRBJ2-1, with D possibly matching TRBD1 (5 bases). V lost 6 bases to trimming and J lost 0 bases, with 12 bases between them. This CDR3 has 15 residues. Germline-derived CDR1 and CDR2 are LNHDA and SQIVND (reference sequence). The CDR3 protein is CASRRGISSYNEQFF. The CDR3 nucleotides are TGTGCCAGTAGAAGGGGTATAAGCTCCTACAATGAGCAGTTCTTC.

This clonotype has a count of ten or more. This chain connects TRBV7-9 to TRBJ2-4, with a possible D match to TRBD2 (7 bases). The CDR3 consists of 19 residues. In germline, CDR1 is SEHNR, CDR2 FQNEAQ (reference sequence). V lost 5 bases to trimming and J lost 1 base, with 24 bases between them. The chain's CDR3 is CASSPPVGGGAAAKNIQYF. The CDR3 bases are TGTGCCAGCAGCCCCCCCGTTGGGGGGGGCGCGGCGGCCAAAAACATTCAGTACTTC.

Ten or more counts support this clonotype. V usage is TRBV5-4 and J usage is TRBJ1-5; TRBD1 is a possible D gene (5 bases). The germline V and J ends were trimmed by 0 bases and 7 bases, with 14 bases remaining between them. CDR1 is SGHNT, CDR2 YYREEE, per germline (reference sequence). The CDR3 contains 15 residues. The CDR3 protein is CASSLGQGILQPQHF. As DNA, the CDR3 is TGTGCCAGCAGCTTGGGTCAGGGTATTTTGCAGCCCCAGCATTTT.

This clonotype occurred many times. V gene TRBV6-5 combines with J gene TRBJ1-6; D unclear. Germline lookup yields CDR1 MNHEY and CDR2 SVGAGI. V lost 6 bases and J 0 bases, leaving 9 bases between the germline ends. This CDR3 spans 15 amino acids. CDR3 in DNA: TGTGCCAGCAGGCCTCAGAGCTCCTATAATTCACCCCTCCACTTT. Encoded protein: CASRPQSSYNSPLHF.

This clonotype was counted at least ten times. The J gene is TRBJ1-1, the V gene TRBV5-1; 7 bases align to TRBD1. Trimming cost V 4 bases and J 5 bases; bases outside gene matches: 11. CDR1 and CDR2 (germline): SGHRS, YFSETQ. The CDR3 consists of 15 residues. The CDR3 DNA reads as TGCGCCAGCAGCCAGACCGGGACAGAAGGGACTGAAGCTTTCTTT. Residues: CASSQTGTEGTEAFF.

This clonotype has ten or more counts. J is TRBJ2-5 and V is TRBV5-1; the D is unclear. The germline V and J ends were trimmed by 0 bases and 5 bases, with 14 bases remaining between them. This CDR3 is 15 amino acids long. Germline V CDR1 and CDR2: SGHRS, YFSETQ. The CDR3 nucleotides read TGCGCCAGCAGCTTGGTGCCGGGTACGGGCGAGACCCAGTACTTC. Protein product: CASSLVPGTGETQYF.

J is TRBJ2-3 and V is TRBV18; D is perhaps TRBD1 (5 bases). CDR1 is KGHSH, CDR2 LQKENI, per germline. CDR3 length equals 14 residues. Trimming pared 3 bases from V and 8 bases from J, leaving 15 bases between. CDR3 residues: CASSPGQGLGTQYF. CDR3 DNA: TGTGCCAGCTCACCGGGGCAGGGTCTTGGTACGCAGTATTTT.

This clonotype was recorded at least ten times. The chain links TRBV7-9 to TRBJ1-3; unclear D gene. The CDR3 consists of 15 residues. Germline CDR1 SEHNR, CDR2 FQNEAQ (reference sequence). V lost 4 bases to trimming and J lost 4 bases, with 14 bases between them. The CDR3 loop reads CASSSRGSPGNTIYF. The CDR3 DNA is TGTGCCAGCAGCTCTCGCGGGTCACCAGGAAACACCATATATTTT.